Listed below are T cell receptor beta chains from one sample, sequenced in a study of CD8 T cells in Susac syndrome. TCRdb re-derived calls from the immunoSEQ multiplex PCR reads in MiXCR, one entry per CDR3 protein. The table records 150,000 to 200,000 distinct CDR3 sequences, under 95% of them present only once. Material for sequencing was CD4+ T cells from PBMCs. The receptors shown here come from a human donor with multiple sclerosis. Both conserved end residues are trimmed from each CDR3. The order of the fields is D gene, clone size, V gene, J gene, CDR3 protein. The D gene is left open where the match is weak. Part of the rows lack a size; the others show once, few, many or a class for expanded clones.

D: NA
size: NA
V: TRBV5-6
J: TRBJ2-7
CDR3: ASSLVGLGEEEQY

D: NA
size: NA
V: TRBV6-2/TRBV6-3
J: TRBJ2-2
CDR3: ASSYPLSDTGELF

D: TRBD2
size: NA
V: TRBV7-3
J: TRBJ2-1
CDR3: ASSLGSGRVYEQF

D: TRBD2
size: once
V: TRBV5-1
J: TRBJ2-1
CDR3: ASSETSGGPREQF

D: NA
size: once
V: TRBV5-1
J: TRBJ2-3
CDR3: ASRSETDTQY

D: NA
size: NA
V: TRBV11-2
J: TRBJ2-1
CDR3: ASSLASVRVNEQF

D: TRBD2
size: NA
V: TRBV4-3
J: TRBJ2-2
CDR3: ASSQLAGVDIGELF

D: NA
size: NA
V: TRBV5-6
J: TRBJ2-4
CDR3: ASSLDGAGRSPRDIQY

D: TRBD1
size: NA
V: TRBV9
J: TRBJ1-2
CDR3: ASSGGQGGYGYT

D: TRBD2
size: NA
V: TRBV12-3/TRBV12-4
J: TRBJ2-1
CDR3: ASSLQTGGWQF

D: NA
size: NA
V: TRBV7-2
J: TRBJ2-1
CDR3: ASSLAWASASSYNEQF

D: NA
size: NA
V: TRBV6-1
J: TRBJ2-4
CDR3: ASSELTRNIQY

D: NA
size: NA
V: TRBV9
J: TRBJ2-4
CDR3: ASSVELAGFISGTLAKNIQY

D: NA
size: NA
V: TRBV7-2
J: TRBJ1-1
CDR3: ASSLGIVNTEAF

D: NA
size: NA
V: TRBV20-1
J: TRBJ2-3
CDR3: SAPLTPLKDTQY

D: NA
size: NA
V: TRBV5-1
J: TRBJ1-2
CDR3: ASSLNILMGYT

D: TRBD1
size: NA
V: TRBV7-9
J: TRBJ2-3
CDR3: ASSRRGTVAAPYTDTQY

D: TRBD2
size: once
V: TRBV4-1
J: TRBJ2-3
CDR3: ASSQGLAGYTQY

D: TRBD2
size: once
V: TRBV5-1
J: TRBJ2-1
CDR3: ASSLVASGSGEQF

D: TRBD2
size: NA
V: TRBV20-1
J: TRBJ2-7
CDR3: SASKAGGPFEQY

D: TRBD2
size: NA
V: TRBV12-3/TRBV12-4
J: TRBJ2-5
CDR3: ASSLLAGDQTQY

D: TRBD2
size: NA
V: TRBV6-2/TRBV6-3
J: TRBJ2-7
CDR3: ASRLAGGYEQY

D: NA
size: NA
V: TRBV20-1
J: TRBJ2-7
CDR3: SATLDEQY

D: NA
size: NA
V: TRBV28
J: TRBJ1-2
CDR3: ASSLKVYGYT

D: NA
size: NA
V: TRBV11-2
J: TRBJ1-2
CDR3: ASSNLATRGYT

D: NA
size: NA
V: TRBV20-1
J: TRBJ1-1
CDR3: SARAPGSEAF

D: TRBD1
size: once
V: TRBV3-1
J: TRBJ1-1
CDR3: ASSQGSTGDTEAF

D: TRBD2
size: NA
V: TRBV20-1
J: TRBJ2-3
CDR3: SAPASGGGDTQY

D: NA
size: once
V: TRBV20-1
J: TRBJ1-1
CDR3: SASQNLRGLPEAF

D: TRBD1
size: NA
V: TRBV30
J: TRBJ1-3
CDR3: AWSGGQGKGNTIY

D: NA
size: NA
V: TRBV12-3/TRBV12-4
J: TRBJ1-4
CDR3: ASSFTGGEKLF

D: NA
size: NA
V: TRBV29-1
J: TRBJ1-5
CDR3: SVADSSYSNQPQH

D: TRBD2
size: NA
V: TRBV6-4
J: TRBJ2-5
CDR3: ASSPSRGGGETQY

D: NA
size: NA
V: TRBV9
J: TRBJ1-5
CDR3: ASSVESGRDQPQH

D: NA
size: NA
V: TRBV6-5
J: TRBJ1-1
CDR3: ASSPWGDTEAF

D: TRBD2
size: NA
V: TRBV30
J: TRBJ2-2
CDR3: AWSGRLAGVGELF

D: NA
size: NA
V: TRBV20-1
J: TRBJ2-7
CDR3: SAPSLSYEQY

D: TRBD1
size: NA
V: TRBV6-2/TRBV6-3
J: TRBJ1-6
CDR3: ASSYVGQGYSPLH

D: TRBD1
size: NA
V: TRBV11-2
J: TRBJ1-2
CDR3: ASSLVQGADGYT

D: TRBD2
size: NA
V: TRBV3-1
J: TRBJ2-5
CDR3: ASSRGSAGRETQY

D: NA
size: NA
V: TRBV28
J: TRBJ2-3
CDR3: ASSSPAASSTDTQY

D: NA
size: NA
V: TRBV7-9
J: TRBJ1-4
CDR3: ASSLNPGAEKLF